Included here is one TCR beta chain sequence, with context. Its antigen is undetermined. Germline V gene sequence: CDR1 SGDLS, CDR2 YYNGEE. V was cut by 0 bases and J by 0 bases, with 11 bases left in between. The CDR3 totals 16 residues. These data belong to a study of OX40 agonist ivuxolimab in advanced cancers. On the study more broadly: The patients received ivuxolimab by intravenous route every 2 weeks at 0.01 to 10 mg/kg. Findings and caveats of the study: Circulating CD4+ and CD8+ T cells showed clonal expansion by week 6 at 0.1 to 3.0 mg/kg. The expanded peripheral T cells' antigen specificity was not determined.

Clones were read by immunoSEQ multiplex PCR, and TCRdb kept only the in-frame ones, dropping some. The sample yields just over 20,000 clones, about 87% seen once. The TCR was taken from an adult with an advanced solid tumor such as melanoma, head and neck, liver or kidney cancer. The specimen was CD4+ or CD8+ T cells sorted from blood, collected in a trial of the OX40 agonist ivuxolimab. V usage is TRBV9 and J usage is TRBJ2-3; D gene unclear. In DNA, the CDR3 is TGTGCCAGCAGCGTAGTGGGGTTGGGCAGCACAGATACGCAGTATTTT. This codes for CASSVVGLGSTDTQYF.